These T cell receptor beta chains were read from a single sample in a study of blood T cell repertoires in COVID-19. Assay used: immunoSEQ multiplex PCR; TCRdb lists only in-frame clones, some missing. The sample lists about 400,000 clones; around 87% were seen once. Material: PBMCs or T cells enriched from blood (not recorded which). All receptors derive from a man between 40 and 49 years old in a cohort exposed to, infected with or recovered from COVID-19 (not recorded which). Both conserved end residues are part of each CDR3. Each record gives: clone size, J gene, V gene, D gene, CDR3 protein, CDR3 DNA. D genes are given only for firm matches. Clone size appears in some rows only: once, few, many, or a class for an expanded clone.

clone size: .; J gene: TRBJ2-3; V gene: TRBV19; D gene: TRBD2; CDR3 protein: CASAPGGRARTDTQYF; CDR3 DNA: TGTGCCAGTGCCCCTGGGGGGAGGGCCCGCACAGATACGCAGTATTTT
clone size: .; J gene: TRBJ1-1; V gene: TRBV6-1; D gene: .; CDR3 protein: CASSDPGAPEAFF; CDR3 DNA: TGTGCCAGCAGTGACCCAGGGGCCCCCGAAGCTTTCTTT
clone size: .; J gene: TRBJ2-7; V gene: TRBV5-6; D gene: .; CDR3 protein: CASSPGGGGKQYF; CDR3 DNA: TGTGCCAGCAGCCCAGGTGGAGGGGGCAAGCAGTACTTC
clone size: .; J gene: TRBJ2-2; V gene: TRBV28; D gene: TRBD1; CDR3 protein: CASSQGQGDTGELFF; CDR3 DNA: TGTGCCAGCAGTCAAGGACAGGGGGACACCGGGGAGCTGTTTTTT
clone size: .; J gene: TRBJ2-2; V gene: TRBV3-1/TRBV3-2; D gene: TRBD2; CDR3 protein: CASSQVVSSGRRGTGELFF; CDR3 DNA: TGTGCCAGCAGCCAAGTGGTGTCTAGCGGGAGGCGCGGCACCGGGGAGCTGTTTTTT
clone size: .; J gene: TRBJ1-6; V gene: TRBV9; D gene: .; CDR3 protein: CASSSGGTYNSPLHF; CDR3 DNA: TGTGCCAGCAGCTCGGGGGGCACCTATAATTCACCCCTCCACTTT
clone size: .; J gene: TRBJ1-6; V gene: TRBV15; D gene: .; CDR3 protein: CATSREARQALHF; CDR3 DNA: TGTGCCACCAGCAGAGAGGCGAGACAAGCTCTCCACTTT
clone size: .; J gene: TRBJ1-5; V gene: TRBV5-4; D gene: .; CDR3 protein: CASSLGENQPQHF; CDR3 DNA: TGTGCCAGCAGCTTGGGAGAGAATCAGCCCCAGCATTTT
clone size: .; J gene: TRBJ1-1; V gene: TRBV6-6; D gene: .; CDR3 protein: CASRSDSMNTEAFF; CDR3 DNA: TGTGCCAGCAGATCGGACAGCATGAACACTGAAGCTTTCTTT
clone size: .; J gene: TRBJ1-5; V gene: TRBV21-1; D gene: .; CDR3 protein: CASSIESPQWRPSDQPQHF; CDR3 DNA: TGTGCCAGCAGCATAGAGTCTCCCCAGTGGAGACCCTCTGATCAGCCCCAGCATTTT
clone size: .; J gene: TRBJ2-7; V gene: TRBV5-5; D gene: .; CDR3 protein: CASSLGSTSYEQYF; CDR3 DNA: TGTGCCAGCAGCTTAGGTTCGACTAGCTACGAGCAGTACTTC
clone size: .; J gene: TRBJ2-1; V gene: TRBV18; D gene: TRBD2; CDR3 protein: CASSPGLAGGDEQFF; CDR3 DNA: TGTGCCAGCTCACCGGGGCTAGCGGGAGGGGATGAGCAGTTCTTC
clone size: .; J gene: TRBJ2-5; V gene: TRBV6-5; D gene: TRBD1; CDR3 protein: CASRPDRGKETQYF; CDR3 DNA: TGTGCCAGCAGGCCGGACAGGGGGAAAGAGACCCAGTACTTC
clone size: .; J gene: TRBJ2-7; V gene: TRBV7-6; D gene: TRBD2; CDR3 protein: CASSSSVAGVREQYF; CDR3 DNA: TGTGCCAGCAGCTCCTCAGTAGCGGGAGTGCGCGAGCAGTACTTC
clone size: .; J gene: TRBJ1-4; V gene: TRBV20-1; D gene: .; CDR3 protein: CSASYPGLNEKLFF; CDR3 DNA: TGCAGTGCTAGTTATCCTGGGCTTAATGAAAAACTGTTTTTT
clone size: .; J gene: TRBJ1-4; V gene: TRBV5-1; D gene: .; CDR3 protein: CASSLAAANDEKLFF; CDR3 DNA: TGCGCCAGCAGCTTGGCAGCGGCTAATGATGAAAAACTGTTTTTT
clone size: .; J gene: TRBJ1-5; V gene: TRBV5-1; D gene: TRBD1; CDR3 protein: CASSLGGQGDQPQHF; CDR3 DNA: TGCGCCAGCAGCCTGGGAGGACAGGGCGATCAGCCCCAGCATTTT
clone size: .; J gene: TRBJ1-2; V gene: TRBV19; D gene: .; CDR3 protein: CASSIAPGTSNGYTF; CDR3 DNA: TGTGCCAGTAGTATAGCCCCAGGGACTTCAAATGGCTACACCTTC
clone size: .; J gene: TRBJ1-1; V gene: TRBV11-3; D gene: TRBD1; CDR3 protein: CASSSGQGNTEAFF; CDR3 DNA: TGTGCCAGCAGCTCCGGACAGGGAAACACTGAAGCTTTCTTT
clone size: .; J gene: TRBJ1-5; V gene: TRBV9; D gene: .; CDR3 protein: CASSVSGANQPQHF; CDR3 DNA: TGTGCCAGCAGCGTTTCAGGGGCCAATCAGCCCCAGCATTTT
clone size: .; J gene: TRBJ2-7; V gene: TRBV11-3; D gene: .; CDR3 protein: CASSLVPYEQYF; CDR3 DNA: TGTGCCAGCAGCTTAGTCCCTTACGAGCAGTACTTC
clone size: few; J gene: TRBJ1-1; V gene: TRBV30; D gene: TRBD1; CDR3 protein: CAWSWAGGEAFF; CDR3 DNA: TGTGCCTGGAGTTGGGCAGGGGGAGAAGCTTTCTTT
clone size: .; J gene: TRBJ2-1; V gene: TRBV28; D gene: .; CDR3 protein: CASSFTGDNEQFF; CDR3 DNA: TGTGCCAGCAGTTTTACAGGCGACAATGAGCAGTTCTTC
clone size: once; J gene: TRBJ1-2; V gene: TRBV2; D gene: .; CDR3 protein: CASKVGRDYGYTF; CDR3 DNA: TGTGCCAGCAAGGTTGGCAGGGACTATGGCTACACCTTC
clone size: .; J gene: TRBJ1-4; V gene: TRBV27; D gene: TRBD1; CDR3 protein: CASGDRDAKLFF; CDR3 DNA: TGTGCCAGCGGGGACAGGGACGCGAAACTGTTTTTT
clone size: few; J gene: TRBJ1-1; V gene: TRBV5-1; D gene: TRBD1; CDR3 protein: CASSSRQGAGTEAFF; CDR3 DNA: TGCGCCAGCAGCTCCAGACAGGGGGCAGGAACTGAAGCTTTCTTT
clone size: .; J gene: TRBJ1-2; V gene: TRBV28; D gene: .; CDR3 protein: CASSPEWAGYTF; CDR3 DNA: TGTGCCAGCAGTCCAGAGTGGGCGGGCTACACCTTC
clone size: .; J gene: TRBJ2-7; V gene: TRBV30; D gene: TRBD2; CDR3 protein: CAWRYEAAGSSYEQYF; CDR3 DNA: TGTGCCTGGAGATATGAAGCAGCGGGGAGCTCCTACGAGCAGTACTTC
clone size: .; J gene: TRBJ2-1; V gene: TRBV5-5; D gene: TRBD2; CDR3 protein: CASSLGTSNYNEQFF; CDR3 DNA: TGTGCCAGCAGCTTGGGGACTAGTAATTACAATGAGCAGTTCTTC
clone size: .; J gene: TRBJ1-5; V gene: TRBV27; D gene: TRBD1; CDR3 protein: CASRPGTDNQPQHF; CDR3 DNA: TGTGCCAGCAGGCCCGGGACAGATAATCAGCCCCAGCATTTT
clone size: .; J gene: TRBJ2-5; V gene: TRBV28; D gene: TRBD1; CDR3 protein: CASHRGPRETQYF; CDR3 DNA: TGTGCCAGTCACAGGGGCCCGCGGGAGACCCAGTACTTC
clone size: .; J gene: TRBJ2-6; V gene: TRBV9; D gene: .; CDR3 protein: CASSVVGSGANVLTF; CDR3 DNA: TGTGCCAGCAGCGTAGTCGGCTCTGGGGCCAACGTCCTGACTTTC
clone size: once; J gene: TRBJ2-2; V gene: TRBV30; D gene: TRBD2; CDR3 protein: CAWGSGRAYTGELFF; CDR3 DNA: TGTGCCTGGGGGAGCGGGAGGGCCTACACCGGGGAGCTGTTTTTT
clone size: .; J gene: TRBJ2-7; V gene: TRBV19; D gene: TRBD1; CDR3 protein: CASSEGQGREQYF; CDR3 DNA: TGTGCCAGTAGTGAGGGACAGGGGAGGGAGCAGTACTTC
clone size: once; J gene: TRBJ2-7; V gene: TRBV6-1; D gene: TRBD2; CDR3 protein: CASSEPAGVGEQYF; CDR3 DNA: TGTGCCAGCAGTGAACCAGCGGGAGTGGGCGAGCAGTACTTC
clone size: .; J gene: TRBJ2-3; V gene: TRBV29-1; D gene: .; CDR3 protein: CSVDSDTLHTDTQYF; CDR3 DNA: TGCAGCGTTGATTCTGACACACTCCACACAGATACGCAGTATTTT
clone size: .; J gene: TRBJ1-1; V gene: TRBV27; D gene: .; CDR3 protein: CASSSAGPWGDTEAFF; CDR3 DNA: TGTGCCAGCAGTTCCGCCGGACCCTGGGGAGACACTGAAGCTTTCTTT
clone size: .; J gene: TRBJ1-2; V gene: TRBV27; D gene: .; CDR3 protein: CASSLQGYGYTF; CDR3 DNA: TGTGCCAGCAGTTTGCAGGGGTATGGCTACACCTTC
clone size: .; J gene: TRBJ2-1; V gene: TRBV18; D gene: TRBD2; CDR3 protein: CASSPLAGGSEQFF; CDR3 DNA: TGTGCCAGCTCACCGTTGGCGGGAGGGAGTGAGCAGTTCTTC
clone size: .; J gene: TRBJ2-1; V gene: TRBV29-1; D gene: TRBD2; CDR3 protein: CSVEVAGGRFEQFF; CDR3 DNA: TGCAGCGTTGAAGTTGCGGGAGGGAGATTTGAGCAGTTCTTC
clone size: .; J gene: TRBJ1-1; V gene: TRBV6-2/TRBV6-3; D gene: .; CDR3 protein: CASSYSRVDTEAFF; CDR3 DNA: TGTGCCAGCAGTTACTCCAGGGTGGACACTGAAGCTTTCTTT
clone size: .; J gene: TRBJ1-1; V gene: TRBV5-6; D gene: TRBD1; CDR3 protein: CASSLNRGTEAFF; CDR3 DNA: TGTGCCAGCAGCTTAAACAGGGGGACTGAAGCTTTCTTT
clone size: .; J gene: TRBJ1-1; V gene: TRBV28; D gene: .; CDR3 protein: CASSLFPGGTEAFF; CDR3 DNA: TGTGCCAGCAGTCTATTTCCCGGGGGGACTGAAGCTTTCTTT
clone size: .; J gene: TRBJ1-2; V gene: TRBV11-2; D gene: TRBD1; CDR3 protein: CASTGQGLDNYGYTF; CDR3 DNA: TGTGCCAGCACCGGACAGGGGTTAGATAACTATGGCTACACCTTC
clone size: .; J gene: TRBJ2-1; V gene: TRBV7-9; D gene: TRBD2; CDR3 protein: CASSISGLLPNEQFF; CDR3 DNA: TGTGCCAGCAGCATTTCGGGACTACTACCTAATGAGCAGTTCTTC
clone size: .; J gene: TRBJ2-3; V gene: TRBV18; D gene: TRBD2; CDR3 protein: CASSPASGRADTQYF; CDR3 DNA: TGTGCCAGCTCACCTGCTAGCGGGAGGGCAGATACGCAGTATTTT
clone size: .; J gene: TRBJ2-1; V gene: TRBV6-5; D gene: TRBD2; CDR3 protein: CASKASGRNNEQFF; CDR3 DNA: TGTGCCAGCAAGGCTAGCGGGAGGAACAATGAGCAGTTCTTC
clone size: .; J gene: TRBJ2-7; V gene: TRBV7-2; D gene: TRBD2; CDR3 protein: CASSLSSVAGVLEQYF; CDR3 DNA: TGTGCCAGCAGCTTAAGCTCGGTAGCGGGAGTACTCGAGCAGTACTTC
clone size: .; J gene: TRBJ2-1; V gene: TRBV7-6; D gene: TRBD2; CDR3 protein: CASSLLAGGRDEQFF; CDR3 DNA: TGTGCCAGCAGCTTACTAGCGGGAGGCCGGGATGAGCAGTTCTTC
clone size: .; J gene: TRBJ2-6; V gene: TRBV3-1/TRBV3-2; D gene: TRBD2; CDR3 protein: CASSKLAGGRTSGANVLTF; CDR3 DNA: TGTGCCAGCAGTAAACTAGCGGGAGGTAGAACCTCTGGGGCCAACGTCCTGACTTTC
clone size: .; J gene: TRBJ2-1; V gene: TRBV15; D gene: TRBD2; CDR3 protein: CATRLAGAYNEQFF; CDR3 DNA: TGTGCCACTAGACTAGCGGGAGCCTACAATGAGCAGTTCTTC
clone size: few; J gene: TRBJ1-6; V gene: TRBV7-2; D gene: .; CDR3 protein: CASSLLGGYRSPLHF; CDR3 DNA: TGTGCCAGCAGCTTATTGGGAGGGTATCGATCACCCCTCCACTTT
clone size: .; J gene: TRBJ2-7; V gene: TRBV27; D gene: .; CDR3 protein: CASSPPGLNPEQYF; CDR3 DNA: TGTGCCAGCAGCCCCCCGGGACTCAACCCCGAGCAGTACTTC
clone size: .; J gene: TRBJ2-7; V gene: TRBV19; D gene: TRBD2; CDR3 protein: CASSSPGGTGYEQYF; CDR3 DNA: TGTGCCAGTAGTTCCCCGGGAGGGACCGGCTACGAGCAGTACTTC
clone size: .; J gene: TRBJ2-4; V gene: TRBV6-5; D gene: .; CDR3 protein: CASSSSPSAAKNIQYF; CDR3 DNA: TGTGCCAGCAGTTCGTCCCCAAGCGCAGCCAAAAACATTCAGTACTTC
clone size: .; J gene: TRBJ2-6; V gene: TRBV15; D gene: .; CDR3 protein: CATSRDLGVGANVLTF; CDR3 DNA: TGTGCCACCAGCAGAGATTTGGGCGTTGGGGCCAACGTCCTGACTTTC
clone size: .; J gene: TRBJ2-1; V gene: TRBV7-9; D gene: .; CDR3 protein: CASTYLTQGTNEQFF; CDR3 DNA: TGTGCCAGCACCTATTTAACCCAGGGGACCAATGAGCAGTTCTTC
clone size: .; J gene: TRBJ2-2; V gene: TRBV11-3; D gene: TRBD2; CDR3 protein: CASSSTSGYGELFF; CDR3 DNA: TGTGCCAGCAGCTCGACTAGCGGGTACGGGGAGCTGTTTTTT
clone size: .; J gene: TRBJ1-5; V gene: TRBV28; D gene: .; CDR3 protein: CASSSYQPQHF; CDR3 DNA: TGTGCCAGCAGTTCTTATCAGCCCCAGCATTTT